This T cell receptor (beta chain) was recorded in a study of T cell responses to AZD1222 COVID-19 vaccine (TCRdb year 2021). Background for the entire study: AZD1222 recipients whose second dose came at about 4 weeks and those whose second dose came at about 12 weeks were combined into one group, since spike-specific TCR depth and breadth did not differ between the two schedules. A total of around 240 trial participants underwent TCR sequencing, of whom roughly 210 received two doses of AZD1222 and some 26 received two doses of the MenACWY control vaccine. Trial participants were enrolled into age subgroups of 18-55, 56-69 and 70-plus years, which contained about 160, 30 and 59 TCR-sequenced participants, respectively.

What the authors observed across the whole study: Only six AZD1222 recipients were SARS-CoV-2 seropositive at baseline, limiting conclusions about previously exposed vaccinees. The whole spike protein was spanned by vaccine-associated CD4 TCRs, and dominant responses were seen in regions 160-218 and 743-854. Epitopes outside the regions mutated in the B.1.351 and B.1.1.7 variants were reportedly recognized by nearly half of the unique spike-specific TCRs. Participants were mostly white British, with more females than males. The authors suggested clonal diversity may have been underestimated. The 56-69-year group was small, and its depth increase did not reach significance, likely because of low power. Spike-specific TCR breadth and depth rose significantly after two AZD1222 doses compared with day 0 and with MenACWY recipients. Because no day 14 peak-response samples were available, repertoires were characterized only after the peak T cell response.

The sample's time point label is to be understood as: baseline before first vaccination. Vaccinee samples came from UK trials COV001 and COV002, including a single-blind randomized controlled phase 2/3 trial of AZD1222 (ChAdOx1 nCoV-19) in healthy adults. For TCRbeta chain sequencing, PBMC samples were collected from trial participants at day 0 and at day 28 after the second dose. V ends up 5 bases short and J 8 bases short, with an unmatched junction base count of 6. Looking up the germline V gene yields CDR1 SQVTM and CDR2 ANQGSEA. The CDR3 holds 13 amino acids from the cysteine to the phenylalanine. Only the CDR3 region is kept as DNA, spanning 39 bases read in frame from base 1. The CDR3 regions of human TCRbeta chains were analyzed by immunosequencing. For the original study's pipeline: Repertoire TCRs were matched against a reference library of SARS-CoV-2-specific TCRs generated with the MIRA antigen-specificity platform. Breadth was defined as the fraction of unique TCRs that were SARS-CoV-2-associated, and depth was defined as the fraction of total T cells that were SARS-CoV-2-associated. Using the MIRA data, each spike-specific TCR was assigned both to the spike region to which the TCR was reactive and to a CD4 or CD8 class. Log10-transformed breadth and depth values were compared by one-way ANOVA with Sidak's multiple comparisons tests. This is the immuneACCESS table as TCRdb keeps it, with only in-frame sequences that have V and J called. A part of the clones is gone; compared with another copy, unresolved V genes explain less than half, and the rest is unexplained. Clone size and V and J calls were adopted from that table, with D and trimming inferred from the DNA. The sample records roughly 160,000 clones, around 90% of which are singletons. The biggest ten clones account for roughly 1.6% of the sample.

With regard to this clone: Its antigen is not yet known. No clone much larger than this one lies a single base away; base qualities are absent.

The chain joins TRBV29-1 to TRBJ2-3, and 11 bases in between align with TRBD1. Sequencing used peripheral blood, obtained on day 0 of AZD1222 vaccination. This clonotype was obtained from an adult in good health. The CDR3 has the sequence CSVRTGGGGTQYF. The sequenced DNA is TGCAGCGTTCGGACAGGGGGCGGGGGTACGCAGTATTTT.